A selection of T cell receptor beta chains follows, all from one sample in a study of T cell responses to AZD1222 COVID-19 vaccine. Some clones are missing from TCRdb's copy, which holds only in-frame ones; the method was immunoSEQ multiplex PCR. The table lists over 100,000 clones, around nine tenths of them singletons. This material consisted of peripheral blood, taken on day 0 of AZD1222 vaccination. These receptor sequences come from an adult in good health. CDR3s include the opening cysteine and the closing phenylalanine or tryptophan. The order of the fields is clone size, D gene, J gene, V gene, CDR3 DNA, CDR3 protein. A D gene is named only where the DNA matches it firmly. Only some rows state a clone size, as once, few, many or a class for expanded clones.

.,.,TRBJ1-2,TRBV4-3,TGCGCCAGCAGCCAAGAAGGGGAGCCGAACTATGGCTACACCTTC,CASSQEGEPNYGYTF
.,.,TRBJ1-1,TRBV29-1,TGCAGCGTCGTACCCCTGACGGGAGGGGCTTTCTTT,CSVVPLTGGAFF
once,TRBD1,TRBJ2-7,TRBV19,TGTGCCAGTAGTATAGGGGGACAGGGGTTCTACGAGCAGTACTTC,CASSIGGQGFYEQYF
.,.,TRBJ1-1,TRBV27,TGTGCCAGCAGTTTGGAGCAGAACACTGAAGCTTTCTTT,CASSLEQNTEAFF
.,.,TRBJ1-2,TRBV12-5,TGTGCTAGTGGTGACGCCGTGGACTATGGCTACACCTTC,CASGDAVDYGYTF
.,.,TRBJ1-1,TRBV10-3,TGTGCCATCAGTGAAAGGGGAGGAACTGAAGCTTTCTTT,CAISERGGTEAFF
.,.,TRBJ2-7,TRBV5-1,TGCGCCAGCAGCCCGACAGTTACGGGCGAGCAGTACTTC,CASSPTVTGEQYF
.,.,TRBJ1-4,TRBV7-2,TGTGCCAGCAGCTATACAGGCGTTCTGAAACTGTTTTTT,CASSYTGVLKLFF
.,TRBD1,TRBJ1-4,TRBV7-2,TGTGCCAGCAGCTTAGGTCCGGGACAGCTGAATGAAAAACTGTTTTTT,CASSLGPGQLNEKLFF
.,.,TRBJ1-1,TRBV6-5,TGTGCCAGCAGTTACTCGATTCAGGGGAGGACTGAAGCTTTCTTT,CASSYSIQGRTEAFF
.,.,TRBJ2-2,TRBV30,TGTGCCTGGAGTACAGGGCTTCCCGGGGAGCTGTTTTTT,CAWSTGLPGELFF
.,TRBD2,TRBJ2-1,TRBV19,TGTGCCAGTAGTAGGCTAGCGGGGGGTTCCACCAACAATGAGCAGTTCTTC,CASSRLAGGSTNNEQFF